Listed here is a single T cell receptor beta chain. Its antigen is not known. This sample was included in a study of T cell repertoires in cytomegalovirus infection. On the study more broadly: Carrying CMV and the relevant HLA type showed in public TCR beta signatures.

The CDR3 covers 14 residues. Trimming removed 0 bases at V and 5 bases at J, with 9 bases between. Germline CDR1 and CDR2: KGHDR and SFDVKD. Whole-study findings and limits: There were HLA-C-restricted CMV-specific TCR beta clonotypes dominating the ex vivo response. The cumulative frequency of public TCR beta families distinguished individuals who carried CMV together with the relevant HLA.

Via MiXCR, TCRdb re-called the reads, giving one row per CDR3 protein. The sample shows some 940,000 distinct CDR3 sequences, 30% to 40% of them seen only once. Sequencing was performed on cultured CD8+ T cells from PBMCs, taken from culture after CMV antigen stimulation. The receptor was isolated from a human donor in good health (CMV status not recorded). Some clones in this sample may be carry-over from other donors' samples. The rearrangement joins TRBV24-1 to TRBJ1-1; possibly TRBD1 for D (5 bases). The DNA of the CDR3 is TGTGCCACCAGTGATTTGCTCAGGGAGACTGAAGCTTTCTTT. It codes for CATSDLLRETEAFF.